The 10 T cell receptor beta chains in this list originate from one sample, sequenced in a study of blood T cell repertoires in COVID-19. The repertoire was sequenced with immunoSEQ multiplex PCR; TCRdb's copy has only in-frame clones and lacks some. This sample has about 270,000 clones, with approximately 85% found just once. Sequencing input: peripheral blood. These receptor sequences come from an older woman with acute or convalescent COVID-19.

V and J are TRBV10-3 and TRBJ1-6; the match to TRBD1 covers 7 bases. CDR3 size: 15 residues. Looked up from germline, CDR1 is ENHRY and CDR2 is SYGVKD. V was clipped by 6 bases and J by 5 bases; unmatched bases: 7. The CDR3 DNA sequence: TGTGCCATCAGGGGGACAGACCGGGATAATTCACCCCTCCACTTT. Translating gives CAIRGTDRDNSPLHF.

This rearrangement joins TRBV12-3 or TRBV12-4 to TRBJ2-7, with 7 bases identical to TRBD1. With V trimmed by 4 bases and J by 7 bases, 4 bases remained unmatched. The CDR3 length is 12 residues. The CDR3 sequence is CASSSTGLEQYF. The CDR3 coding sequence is TGTGCCAGCAGTTCGACAGGGCTGGAGCAGTACTTC.

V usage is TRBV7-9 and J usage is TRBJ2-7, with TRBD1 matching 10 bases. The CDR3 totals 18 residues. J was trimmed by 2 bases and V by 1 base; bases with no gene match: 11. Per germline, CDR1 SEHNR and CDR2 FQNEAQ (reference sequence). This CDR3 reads CASSLEVRGTGAPYEQYF. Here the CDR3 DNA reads TGTGCCAGCAGCTTAGAGGTACGAGGGACAGGGGCGCCCTACGAGCAGTACTTC.

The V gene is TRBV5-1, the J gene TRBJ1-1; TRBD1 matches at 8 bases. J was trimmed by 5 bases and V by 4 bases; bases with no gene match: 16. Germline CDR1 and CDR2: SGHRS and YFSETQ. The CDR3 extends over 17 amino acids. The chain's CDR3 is CASSLGGQDRAGTEAFF. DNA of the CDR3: TGCGCCAGCAGCCTCGGGGGGCAGGACAGGGCGGGGACTGAAGCTTTCTTT.

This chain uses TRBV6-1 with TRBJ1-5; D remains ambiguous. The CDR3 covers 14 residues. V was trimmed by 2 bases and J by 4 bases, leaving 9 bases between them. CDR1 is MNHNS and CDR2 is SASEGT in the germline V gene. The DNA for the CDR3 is TGTGCCAGCAGTGAAAATACGGGAAATCAGCCCCAGCATTTT. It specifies CASSENTGNQPQHF.

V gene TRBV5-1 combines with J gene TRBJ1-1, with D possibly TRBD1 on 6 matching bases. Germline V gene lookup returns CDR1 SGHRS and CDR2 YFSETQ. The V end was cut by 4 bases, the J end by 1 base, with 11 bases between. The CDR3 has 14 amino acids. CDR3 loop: CASSPGQRNTEAFF. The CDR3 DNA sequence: TGCGCCAGCAGCCCCGGACAGAGGAACACTGAAGCTTTCTTT.

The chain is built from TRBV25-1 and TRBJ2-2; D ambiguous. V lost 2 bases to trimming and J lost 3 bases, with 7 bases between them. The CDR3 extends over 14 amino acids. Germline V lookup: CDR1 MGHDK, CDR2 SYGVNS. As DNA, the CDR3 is TGTGCCAGCAGTGAAGACACTCACACCGGGGAGCTGTTTTTT. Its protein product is CASSEDTHTGELFF.

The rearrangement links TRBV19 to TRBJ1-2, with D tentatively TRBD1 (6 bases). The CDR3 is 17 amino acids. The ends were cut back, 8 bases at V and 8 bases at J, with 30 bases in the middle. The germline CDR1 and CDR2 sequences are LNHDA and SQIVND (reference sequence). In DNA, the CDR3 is TGTGCCAGTGGTACCGACGCTACCTGGACAGCCCAACGAGGCTACACCTTC. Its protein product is CASGTDATWTAQRGYTF.

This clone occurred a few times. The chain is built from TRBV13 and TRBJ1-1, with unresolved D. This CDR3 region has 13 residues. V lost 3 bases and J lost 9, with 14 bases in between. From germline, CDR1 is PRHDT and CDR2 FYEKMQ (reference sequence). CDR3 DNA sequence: TGTGCCAGCAGCTTCAGAAATCGGGGAAAAGCTTTCTTT. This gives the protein CASSFRNRGKAFF.

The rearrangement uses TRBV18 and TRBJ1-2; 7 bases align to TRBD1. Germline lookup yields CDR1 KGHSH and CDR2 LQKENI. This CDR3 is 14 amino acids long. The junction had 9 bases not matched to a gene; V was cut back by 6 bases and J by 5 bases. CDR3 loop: CASSRGPGEYGYTF. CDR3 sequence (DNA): TGTGCCAGCTCTAGGGGGCCCGGAGAGTATGGCTACACCTTC.